This TCR beta chain was profiled in a study of shared clonotypes between healthy human individuals. The overall study: Per donor, three plates held CD4 naive cells, three held CD4 memory, two held CD8 naive and one held CD8 memory. Study findings and constraints: It was the few donors that limited the genetic and exposure-history diversity represented.

Germline CDR1 and CDR2: MNHEY and SMNVEV (reference sequence). Trimming took 5 bases from V and 7 from J; bases not matched to a gene: 8. CDR3 length: 14 residues. Partitioning of CD4+ cells yielded a CD45RA+ naive subset and a CD45RA-negative memory subset. Concerning this clone itself: Antigen specificity is unknown.

The input for sorted-subset replicate PCRs was about 0.2 ug DNA, about 30,000 T cell genomes. Sequenced by immunoSEQ multiplex PCR; TCRdb stores in-frame clones only, minus some. The sample lists 2 million to 3 million clones, more than 85% occurring once. This chain links TRBV27 with TRBJ1-5; 7 bases line up with TRBD1. This TCR derives from a man between 18 and 29 years old in good health. Some clones in this sample may be carry-over from other donors' samples. Specimen: naive CD4+ T cells from PBMCs. The subset was: CD45RA+ positively selected. The CDR3 DNA sequence: TGTGCCAGCAGTCCCCGGACAGGTCCACAGCCCCAGCATTTT. This sequence encodes CASSPRTGPQPQHF.